The T cell receptor beta chain described here comes from a study of T-cell reconstitution after alpha-beta-depleted transplantation in children. Unique molecular identifiers were used in preparing the TCRbeta library. TCRdb passed the PCR reads through MiXCR, listing each CDR3 protein once. This table has 70,000 to 95,000 distinct CDR3 sequences, around 16% appearing once. This CDR3 contains 14 residues. Germline V gene sequence: CDR1 SGHDT, CDR2 YYEEEE. V gave up 4 bases and J gave up 3 bases, with 8 bases separating them. By sample share, this clonotype is medium-sized (0.01 to 0.1%). The sequence came from a male patient between 2 and 15 years old who had a stem cell transplant for acute lymphoblastic leukemia, so the T cells may come from the graft donor. The starting material was PBMCs, mostly from graft donor cells, obtained 180 days after TCRalphabeta/CD19-depleted stem cell transplant. This chain links TRBV5-6 with TRBJ1-6; TRBD1 might be the D (5 bases). DNA for the CDR3: TGTGCCAGCAGCCCCGGACACTATAATTCACCCCTCCACTTT. Its translation: CASSPGHYNSPLHF. Full variable domain (outside the CDR3, taken from reference TRBV5-6 and TRBJ1-6): DAGVTQSPTHLIKTRGQQVTLRCSPKSGHDTVSWYQQALGQGPQFIFQYYEEEERQRGNFPDRFSGHQFPNYSSELNVNALLLGDSALYLCASSPGHYNSPLHFGNGTRLTVT.